A single T cell receptor (beta chain) is shown here with its context. This entry is derived from a study of cytomegalovirus exposure and HLA in healthy donors. This CDR3 has 12 amino acids. CDR1 and CDR2 from the germline V gene are SGHAT and FQNNGV. V was shortened by 4 bases and J by 8 bases, with 9 bases between the two germline ends. Assay used: immunoSEQ multiplex PCR; TCRdb lists only in-frame clones, some missing. This sample has a few hundred thousand clones, with 75% to 90% found just once. The clonotype comes from a woman between 18 and 30 years old in good health and CMV-seronegative. V is TRBV11-2 and J is TRBJ2-1; D remains ambiguous. Sequences were obtained from PBMCs. The CDR3, as DNA: TGTGCCAGCAGCTCCAGGCGCTATGAGCAGTTCTTC. Its translation is CASSSRRYEQFF.